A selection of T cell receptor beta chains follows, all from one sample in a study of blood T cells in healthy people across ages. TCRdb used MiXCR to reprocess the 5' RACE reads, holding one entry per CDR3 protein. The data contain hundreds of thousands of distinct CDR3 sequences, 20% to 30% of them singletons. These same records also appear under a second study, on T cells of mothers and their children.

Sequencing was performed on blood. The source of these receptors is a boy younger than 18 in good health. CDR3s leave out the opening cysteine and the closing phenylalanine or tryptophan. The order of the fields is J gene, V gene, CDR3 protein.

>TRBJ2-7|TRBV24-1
ATSAPGQGIHEQY
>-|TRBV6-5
ASSGGQNYEQY
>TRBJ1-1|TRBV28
ASRIQQGSTEAF
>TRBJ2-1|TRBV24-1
ATSDPGTGGINEQF
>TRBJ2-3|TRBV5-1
ASSLAATSGSTDTQY
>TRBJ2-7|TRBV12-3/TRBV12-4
ASSFNLAGAYEQY
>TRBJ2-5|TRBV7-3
ASSRTGEGNEQL
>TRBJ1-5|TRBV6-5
ASGSGGTNQPQH
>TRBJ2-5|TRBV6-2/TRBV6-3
ASRLDQETQY
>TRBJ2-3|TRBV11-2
ASSLDSGGSTDTQY
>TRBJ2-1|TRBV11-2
ASTLTGGSNSAIIYNEQF
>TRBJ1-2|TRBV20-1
SASPLHAGPRGGYT
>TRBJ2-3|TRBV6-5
ASSSGLARGTDTQY
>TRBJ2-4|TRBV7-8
ASSLGAGDGNIQY
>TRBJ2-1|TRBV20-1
SASGQIYNEQF
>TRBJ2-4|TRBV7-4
ASSLARTGAKNIQY
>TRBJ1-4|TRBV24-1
ATSDPGQGGEKLF
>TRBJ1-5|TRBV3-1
ASSQEEPLPSRDRERGQPQH
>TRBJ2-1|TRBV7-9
ASSSSRELTNEQF
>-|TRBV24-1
ATSDSGGAYEQY
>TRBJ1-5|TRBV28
ASSLSGVGNQPQH
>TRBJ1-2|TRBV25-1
ASSEGLSGYT
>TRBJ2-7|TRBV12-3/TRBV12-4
AVSRQGTYEQY
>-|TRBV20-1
SALGYPRDYNEQY
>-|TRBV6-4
ASSDSETGVAEQF
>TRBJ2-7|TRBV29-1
SVEGWGTYEQY
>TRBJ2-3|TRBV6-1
ATQRGWSTDTQY
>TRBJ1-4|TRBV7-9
ASSLDWQGDTNEKLF
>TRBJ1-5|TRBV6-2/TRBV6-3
ASSYSPFEGNQPQH
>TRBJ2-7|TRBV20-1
SARRRTGDYEQY
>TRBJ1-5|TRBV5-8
ASNMGQSNQPQH
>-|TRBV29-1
SVELLAQGAHQETQY
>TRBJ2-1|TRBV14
ASSRPGQGSVYNEQF
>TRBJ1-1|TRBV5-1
ASSFRVAGDTEAF
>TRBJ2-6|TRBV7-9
ASSHPSGANVLT
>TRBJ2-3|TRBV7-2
ASSLGGSGRVGTDTQY
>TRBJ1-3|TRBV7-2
ASSLRAGGASGNTIY
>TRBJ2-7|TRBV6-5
ASSYASGTAPYEQY
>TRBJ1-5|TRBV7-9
ACSLVGSQPQH
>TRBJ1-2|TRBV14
ASSPAVYGGYT
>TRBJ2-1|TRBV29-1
SVELSGRQF
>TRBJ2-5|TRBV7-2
ASSLRARLS
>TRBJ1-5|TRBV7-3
ASSLRDGQPQH
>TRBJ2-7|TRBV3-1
ASSQDFGAGNEQY
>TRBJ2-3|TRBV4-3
ASSPATSGVRDTQY
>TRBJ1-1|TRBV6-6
ASSSIRTMNTEAF
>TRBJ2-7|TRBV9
ASSVGLAGLGLEQY
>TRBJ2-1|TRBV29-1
SPLIPTPYNEQF
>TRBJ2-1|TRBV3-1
ASSLKLAGGANEQF